This T cell receptor (beta chain) was captured in a study of memory CD4+ T cells and cytomegalovirus serostatus. The sort gate was single viable CD3+CD4+CD8-CD45RO+ cells for memory CD4+ T cells. Only in-frame clones appear in the TCRdb table, and some are missing; sequencing was by immunoSEQ multiplex PCR. This table has some 57,000 clones, 65% to 80% appearing once. The V end lost 2 bases, the J end lost 5 bases, and 3 bases lay between the germline ends. Looked up from germline, CDR1 is MRHNA and CDR2 is SNTAGT. CDR3 length: 11 residues. This chain connects TRBV6-4 to TRBJ2-5, with no clear D. Specimen: memory CD4+ T cells from blood. The sequence was obtained from an adult in good health and CMV-seronegative. CDR3 in amino acids: CASSDSETQYF. The CDR3 nucleotides are TGTGCCAGCAGTGACAGCGAGACCCAGTACTTC.